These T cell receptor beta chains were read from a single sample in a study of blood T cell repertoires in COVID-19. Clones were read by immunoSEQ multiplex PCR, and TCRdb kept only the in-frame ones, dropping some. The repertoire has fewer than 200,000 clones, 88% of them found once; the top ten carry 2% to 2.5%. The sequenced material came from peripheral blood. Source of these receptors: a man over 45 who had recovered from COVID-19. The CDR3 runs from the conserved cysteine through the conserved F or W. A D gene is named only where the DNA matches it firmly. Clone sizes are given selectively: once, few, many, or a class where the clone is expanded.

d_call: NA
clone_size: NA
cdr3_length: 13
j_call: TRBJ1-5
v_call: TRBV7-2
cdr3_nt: TGTGCCAGCAGCTCACAGGGAGCGGAGCCCCAGCATTTT
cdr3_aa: CASSSQGAEPQHF

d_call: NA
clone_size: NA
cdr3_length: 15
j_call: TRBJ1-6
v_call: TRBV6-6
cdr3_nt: TGTGCCAGCATTCCTGCGGGGGTCAATAATTCACCCCTCCACTTT
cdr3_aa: CASIPAGVNNSPLHF

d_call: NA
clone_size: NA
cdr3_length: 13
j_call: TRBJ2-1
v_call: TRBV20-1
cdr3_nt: TGCAGTGCTAGTCCCAGGACTGGCCGGGAGCAGTTCTTC
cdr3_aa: CSASPRTGREQFF

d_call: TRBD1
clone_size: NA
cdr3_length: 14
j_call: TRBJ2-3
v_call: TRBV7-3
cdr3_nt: TGTGCCAGCAGCTTGGGCAGGGGGCCAGATACGCAGTATTTT
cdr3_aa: CASSLGRGPDTQYF

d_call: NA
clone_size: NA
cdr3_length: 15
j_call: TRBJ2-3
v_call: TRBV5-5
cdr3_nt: TGTGCCAGCACCCTCCCAGGGAGGATTCCAGATACGCAGTATTTT
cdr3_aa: CASTLPGRIPDTQYF

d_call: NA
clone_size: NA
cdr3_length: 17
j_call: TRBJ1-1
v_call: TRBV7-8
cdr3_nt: TGTGCCAGCAGCTTACTCTCCAGGGTTGCGACGAACACTGAAGCTTTCTTT
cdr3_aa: CASSLLSRVATNTEAFF

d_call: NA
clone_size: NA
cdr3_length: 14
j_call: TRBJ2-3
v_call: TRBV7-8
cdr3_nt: TGTGCCAGCAGCTTGTGGGGAGGCACAGATACGCAGTATTTT
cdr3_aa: CASSLWGGTDTQYF

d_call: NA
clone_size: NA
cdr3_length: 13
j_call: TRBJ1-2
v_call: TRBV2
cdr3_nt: TGTGCCAGCCGGGTCAGGGGAGACTATGGCTACACCTTC
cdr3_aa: CASRVRGDYGYTF

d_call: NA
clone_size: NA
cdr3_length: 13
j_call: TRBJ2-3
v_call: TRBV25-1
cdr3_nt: TGTGCCAGCAGTCCACCTACCACAGATACGCAGTATTTT
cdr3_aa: CASSPPTTDTQYF

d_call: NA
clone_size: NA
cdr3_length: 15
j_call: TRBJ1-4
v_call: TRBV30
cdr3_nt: TGTGCCTGGAGTAGGGGTGTGGTGGAGAATGAAAAACTGTTTTTT
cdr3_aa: CAWSRGVVENEKLFF

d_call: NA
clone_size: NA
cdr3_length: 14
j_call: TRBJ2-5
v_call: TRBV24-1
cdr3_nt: TGTGCCACCAGTGATCTCCGGACAAAGGGGACCCAGTACTTC
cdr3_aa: CATSDLRTKGTQYF

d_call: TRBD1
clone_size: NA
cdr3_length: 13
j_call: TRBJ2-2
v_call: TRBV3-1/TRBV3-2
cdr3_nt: TGTGCCAGCAGCCGGGACAGCACCGGGGAGCTGTTTTTT
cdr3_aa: CASSRDSTGELFF

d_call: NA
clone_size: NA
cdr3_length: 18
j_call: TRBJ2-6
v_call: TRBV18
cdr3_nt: TGTGCCAGCTCACGTACGTCCCCGTCAGGAGGAGGGGCCAACGTCCTGACTTTC
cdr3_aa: CASSRTSPSGGGANVLTF

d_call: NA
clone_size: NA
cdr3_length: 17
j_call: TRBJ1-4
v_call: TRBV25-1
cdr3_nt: TGTGCCAGCAGTGATTTAAGACGTGGGCCTTTAGGTGAAAAACTGTTTTTT
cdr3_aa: CASSDLRRGPLGEKLFF

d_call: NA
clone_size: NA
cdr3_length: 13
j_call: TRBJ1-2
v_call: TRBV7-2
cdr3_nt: TGTGCCAGCACGGAGGGATCTAACTATGGCTACACCTTC
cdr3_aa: CASTEGSNYGYTF

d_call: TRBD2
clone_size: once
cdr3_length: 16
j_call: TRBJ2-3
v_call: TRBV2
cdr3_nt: TGTGCCAGCAGTGGACTAGCGGGAATAAGCACAGATACGCAGTATTTT
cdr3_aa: CASSGLAGISTDTQYF

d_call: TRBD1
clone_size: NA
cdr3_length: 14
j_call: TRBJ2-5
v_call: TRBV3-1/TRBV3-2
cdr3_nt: TGTGCCAGCAGCCTGGCGACAGGGGGGGAGACCCAGTACTTC
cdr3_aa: CASSLATGGETQYF

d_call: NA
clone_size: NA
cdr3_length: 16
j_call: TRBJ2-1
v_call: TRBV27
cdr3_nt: TGTGCCAGCAGTTTTGTTGGAGGTACCTCCTACAATGAGCAGTTCTTC
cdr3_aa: CASSFVGGTSYNEQFF

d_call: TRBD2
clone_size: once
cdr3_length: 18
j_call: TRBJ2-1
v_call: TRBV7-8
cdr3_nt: TGTGCCAGCAGCTTAGTCGGTACGGGAGGGTGGTCCTACAATGAGCAGTTCTTC
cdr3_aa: CASSLVGTGGWSYNEQFF

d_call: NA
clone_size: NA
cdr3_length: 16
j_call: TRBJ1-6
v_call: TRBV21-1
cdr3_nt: TGTGCCAGCAGCCTTCAGGGGGGTGTCTATAATTCACCCCTCCACTTT
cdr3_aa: CASSLQGGVYNSPLHF

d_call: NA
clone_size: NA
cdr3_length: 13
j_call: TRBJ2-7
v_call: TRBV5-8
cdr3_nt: TGTGCCAGCAGCTCAGGGCAGACCTACGAGCAGTACTTC
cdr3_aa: CASSSGQTYEQYF

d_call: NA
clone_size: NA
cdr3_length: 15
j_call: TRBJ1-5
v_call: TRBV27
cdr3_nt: TGTGCCAGCAGTTTAGGGGCGGGGGGACGACAGCCCCAGCATTTT
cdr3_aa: CASSLGAGGRQPQHF